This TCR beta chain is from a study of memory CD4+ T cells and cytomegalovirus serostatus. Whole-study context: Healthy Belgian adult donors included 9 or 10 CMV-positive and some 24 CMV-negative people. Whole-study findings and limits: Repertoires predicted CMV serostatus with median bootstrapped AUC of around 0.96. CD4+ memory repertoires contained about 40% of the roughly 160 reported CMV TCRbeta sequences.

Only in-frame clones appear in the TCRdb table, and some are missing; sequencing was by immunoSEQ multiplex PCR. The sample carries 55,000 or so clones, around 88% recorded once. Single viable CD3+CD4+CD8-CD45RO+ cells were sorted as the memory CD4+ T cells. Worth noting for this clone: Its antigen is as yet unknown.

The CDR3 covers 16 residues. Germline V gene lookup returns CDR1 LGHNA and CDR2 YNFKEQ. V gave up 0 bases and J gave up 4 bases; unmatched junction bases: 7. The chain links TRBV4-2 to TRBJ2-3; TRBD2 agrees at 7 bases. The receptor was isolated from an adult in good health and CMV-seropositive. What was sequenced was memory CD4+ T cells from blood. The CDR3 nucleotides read TGTGCCAGCAGCCAAGATCCCTCGACTAGCCCAGATACGCAGTATTTT. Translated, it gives CASSQDPSTSPDTQYF.